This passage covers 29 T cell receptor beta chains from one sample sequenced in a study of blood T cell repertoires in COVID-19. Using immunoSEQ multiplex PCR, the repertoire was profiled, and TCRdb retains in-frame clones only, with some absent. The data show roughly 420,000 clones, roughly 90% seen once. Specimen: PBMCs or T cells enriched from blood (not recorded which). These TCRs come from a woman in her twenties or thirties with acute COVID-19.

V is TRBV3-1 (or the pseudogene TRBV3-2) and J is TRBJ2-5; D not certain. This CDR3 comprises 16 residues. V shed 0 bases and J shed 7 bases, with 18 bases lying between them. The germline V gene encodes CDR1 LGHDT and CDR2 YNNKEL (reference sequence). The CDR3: CASSQDYAHPRLTQYF. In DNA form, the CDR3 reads TGTGCCAGCAGCCAAGATTATGCCCACCCGAGGCTGACCCAGTACTTC.

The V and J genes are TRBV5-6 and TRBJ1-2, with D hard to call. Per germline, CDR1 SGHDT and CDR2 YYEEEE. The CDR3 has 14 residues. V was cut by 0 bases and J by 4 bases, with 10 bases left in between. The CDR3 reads CASSLGSGFYGYTF. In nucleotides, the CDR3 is TGTGCCAGCAGCTTGGGCAGCGGGTTCTATGGCTACACCTTC.

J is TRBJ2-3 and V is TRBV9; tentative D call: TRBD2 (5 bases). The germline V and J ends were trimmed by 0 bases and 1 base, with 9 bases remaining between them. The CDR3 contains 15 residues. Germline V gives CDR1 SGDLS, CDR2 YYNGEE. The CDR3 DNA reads TGTGCCAGCAGCGTAGCCTGGACTGGCACAGATACGCAGTATTTT. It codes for CASSVAWTGTDTQYF.

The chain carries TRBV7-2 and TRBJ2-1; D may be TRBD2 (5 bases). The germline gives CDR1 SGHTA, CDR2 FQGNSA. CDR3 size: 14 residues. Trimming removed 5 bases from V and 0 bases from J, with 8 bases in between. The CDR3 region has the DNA TGTGCCAGCAGCATCGGAGGCTCCTACAATGAGCAGTTCTTC. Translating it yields CASSIGGSYNEQFF. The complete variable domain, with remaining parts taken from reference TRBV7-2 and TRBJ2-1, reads GAGVSQSPSNKVTEKGKDVELRCDPISGHTALYWYRQSLGQGLEFLIYFQGNSAPDKSGLPSDRFSAERTGGSVSTLTIQRTQQEDSAVYLCASSIGGSYNEQFFGPGTRLTVL.

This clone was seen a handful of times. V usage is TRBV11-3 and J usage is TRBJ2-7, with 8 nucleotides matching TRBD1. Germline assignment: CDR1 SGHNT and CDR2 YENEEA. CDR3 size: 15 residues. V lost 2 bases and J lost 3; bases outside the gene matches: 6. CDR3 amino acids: CASSLQTGVGYEQYF. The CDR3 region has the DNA TGTGCCAGCAGCTTACAGACAGGGGTCGGCTACGAGCAGTACTTC.

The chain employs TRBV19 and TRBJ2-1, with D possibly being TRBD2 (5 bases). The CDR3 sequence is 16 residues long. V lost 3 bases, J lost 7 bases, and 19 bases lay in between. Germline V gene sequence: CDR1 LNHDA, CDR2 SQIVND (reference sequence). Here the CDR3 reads CASSIQPGLRGNEQFF. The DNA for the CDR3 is TGTGCCAGTAGTATCCAACCGGGTCTAAGAGGGAATGAGCAGTTCTTC.

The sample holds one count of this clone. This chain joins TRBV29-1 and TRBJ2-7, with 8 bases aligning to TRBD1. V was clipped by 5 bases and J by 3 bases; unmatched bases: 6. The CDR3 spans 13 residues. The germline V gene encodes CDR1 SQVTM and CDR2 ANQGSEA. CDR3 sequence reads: CSVLTGAHYEQYF. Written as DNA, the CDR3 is TGCAGCGTTCTGACAGGGGCTCACTACGAGCAGTACTTC.

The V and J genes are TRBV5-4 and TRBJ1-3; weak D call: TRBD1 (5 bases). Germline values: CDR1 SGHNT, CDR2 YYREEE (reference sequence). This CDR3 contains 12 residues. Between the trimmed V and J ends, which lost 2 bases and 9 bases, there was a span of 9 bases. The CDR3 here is CASSLTGGTIYF. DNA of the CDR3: TGTGCCAGCAGCTTAACCGGGGGCACCATATATTTT.

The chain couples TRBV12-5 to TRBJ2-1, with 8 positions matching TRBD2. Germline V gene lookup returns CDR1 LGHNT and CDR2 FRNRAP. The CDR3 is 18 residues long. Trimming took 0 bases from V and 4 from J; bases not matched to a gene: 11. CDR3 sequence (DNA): TGTGCTAGTGGTTTGGTACCTGACGGGGGGGCCGGTTACAATGAGCAGTTCTTC. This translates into CASGLVPDGGAGYNEQFF.

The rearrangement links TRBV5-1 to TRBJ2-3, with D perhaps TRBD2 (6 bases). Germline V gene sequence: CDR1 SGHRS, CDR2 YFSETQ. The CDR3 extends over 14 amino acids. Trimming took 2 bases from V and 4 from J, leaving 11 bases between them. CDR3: CASSLTGVPDTQYF. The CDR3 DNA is TGCGCCAGCAGCTTAACGGGGGTCCCAGATACGCAGTATTTT.

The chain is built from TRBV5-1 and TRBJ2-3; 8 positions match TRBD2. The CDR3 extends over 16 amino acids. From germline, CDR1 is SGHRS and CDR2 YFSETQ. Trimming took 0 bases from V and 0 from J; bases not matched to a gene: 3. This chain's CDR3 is CASSLDTSGSTDTQYF. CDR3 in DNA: TGCGCCAGCAGCTTGGACACTAGCGGAAGCACAGATACGCAGTATTTT.

The CDR3 here is CASSQAIGTGDTGELFF. CDR3 DNA: TGCGCCAGCAGCCAGGCGATCGGGACAGGGGACACCGGGGAGCTGTTTTTT. The chain has TRBV5-1 and TRBJ2-2, with 10 bases fitting TRBD1. The V gene's germline CDR1 is SGHRS and CDR2 YFSETQ. This CDR3 has 17 residues. The V and J ends lost 4 bases and 3 bases, in that order; junction bases with no gene match: 9.

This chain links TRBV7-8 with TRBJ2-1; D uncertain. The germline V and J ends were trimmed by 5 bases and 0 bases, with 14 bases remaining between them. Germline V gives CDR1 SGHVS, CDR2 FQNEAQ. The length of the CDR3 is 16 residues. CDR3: CASSLRTPSSYNEQFF. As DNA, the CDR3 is TGTGCCAGCAGCCTCAGAACCCCCAGCTCCTACAATGAGCAGTTCTTC.

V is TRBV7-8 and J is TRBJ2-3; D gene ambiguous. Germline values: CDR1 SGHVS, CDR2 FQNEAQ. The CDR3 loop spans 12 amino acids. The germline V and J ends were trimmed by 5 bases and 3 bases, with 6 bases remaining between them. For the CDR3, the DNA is TGTGCCAGCAGCCCCCCAACAGATACGCAGTATTTT. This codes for CASSPPTDTQYF.

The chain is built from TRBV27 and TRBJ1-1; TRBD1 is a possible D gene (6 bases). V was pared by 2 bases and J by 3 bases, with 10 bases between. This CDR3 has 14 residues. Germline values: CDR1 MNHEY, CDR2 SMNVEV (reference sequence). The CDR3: CASSLQGTYTEAFF. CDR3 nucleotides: TGTGCCAGCAGTTTACAGGGGACGTACACTGAAGCTTTCTTT.

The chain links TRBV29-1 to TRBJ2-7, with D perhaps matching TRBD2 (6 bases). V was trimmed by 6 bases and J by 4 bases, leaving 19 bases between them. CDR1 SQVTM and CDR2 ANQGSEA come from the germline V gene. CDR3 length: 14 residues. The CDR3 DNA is TGCAGCGTGGTAGGGACTCCCTACGGGTACGAGCAGTACTTC. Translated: CSVVGTPYGYEQYF.

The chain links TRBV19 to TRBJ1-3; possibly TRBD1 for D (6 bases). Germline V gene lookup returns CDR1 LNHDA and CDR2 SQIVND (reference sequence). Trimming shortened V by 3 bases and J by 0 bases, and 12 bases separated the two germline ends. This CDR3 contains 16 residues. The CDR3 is CASSISDRTSGNTIYF. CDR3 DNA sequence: TGTGCCAGTAGTATCTCTGACAGGACCTCTGGAAACACCATATATTTT.

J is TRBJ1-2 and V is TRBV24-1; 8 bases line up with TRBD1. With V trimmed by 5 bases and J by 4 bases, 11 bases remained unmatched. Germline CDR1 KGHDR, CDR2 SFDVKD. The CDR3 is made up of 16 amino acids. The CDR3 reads CATSALVWGQVYGYTF. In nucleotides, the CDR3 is TGTGCCACCAGTGCTCTAGTGTGGGGACAGGTCTATGGCTACACCTTC.

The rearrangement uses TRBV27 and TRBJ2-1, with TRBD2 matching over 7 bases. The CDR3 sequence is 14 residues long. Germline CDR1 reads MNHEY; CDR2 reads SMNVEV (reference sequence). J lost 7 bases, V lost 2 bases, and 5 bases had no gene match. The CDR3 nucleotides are TGTGCCAGCAGTTTACTTCGGGGGGTAAATGAGCAGTTCTTC. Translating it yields CASSLLRGVNEQFF.

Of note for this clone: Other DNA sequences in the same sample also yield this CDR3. Here the CDR3 reads CATRTGGGRYGYTF. CDR3 DNA: TGTGCCACCAGGACAGGGGGAGGAAGGTATGGCTACACCTTC. V is TRBV15 and J is TRBJ1-2; TRBD1 agrees at 9 bases. V lost 6 bases and J lost 5; bases outside the gene matches: 7. There are 14 residues in the CDR3. The germline V gene encodes CDR1 LNHNV and CDR2 YYDKDF (reference sequence). Full variable domain (rest looked up from reference TRBV15 and TRBJ1-2): DAMVIQNPRYQVTQFGKPVTLSCSQTLNHNVMYWYQQKSSQAPKLLFHYYDKDFNNEADTPDNFQSRRPNTSFCFLDIRSPGLGDTAMYLCATRTGGGRYGYTFGSGTRLTVV.

CDR3 coding DNA: TGTGCCAGCAGTGACACTCCGGTTAACACTGAAGCTTTCTTT. Translated: CASSDTPVNTEAFF. The chain carries TRBV6-1 and TRBJ1-1; D is unresolved. CDR3 size: 14 residues. Germline V gene lookup returns CDR1 MNHNS and CDR2 SASEGT. V was clipped by 3 bases and J by 2 bases, with 10 bases between them.

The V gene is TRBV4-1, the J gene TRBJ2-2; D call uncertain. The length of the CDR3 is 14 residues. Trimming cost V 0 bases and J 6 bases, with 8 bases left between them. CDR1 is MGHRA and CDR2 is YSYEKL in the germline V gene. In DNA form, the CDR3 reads TGCGCCAGCAGCCAAGAAACAGTGCCCGGGGAGCTGTTTTTT. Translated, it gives CASSQETVPGELFF.

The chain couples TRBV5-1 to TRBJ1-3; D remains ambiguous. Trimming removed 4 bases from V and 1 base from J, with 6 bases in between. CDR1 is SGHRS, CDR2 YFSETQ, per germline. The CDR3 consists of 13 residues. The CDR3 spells CASSEISGNTIYF. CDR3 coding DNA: TGCGCCAGCAGCGAGATTTCTGGAAACACCATATATTTT. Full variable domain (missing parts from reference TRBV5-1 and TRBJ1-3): KAGVTQTPRYLIKTRGQQVTLSCSPISGHRSVSWYQQTPGQGLQFLFEYFSETQRNKGNFPGRFSGRQFSNSRSEMNVSTLELGDSALYLCASSEISGNTIYFGEGSWLTVV.

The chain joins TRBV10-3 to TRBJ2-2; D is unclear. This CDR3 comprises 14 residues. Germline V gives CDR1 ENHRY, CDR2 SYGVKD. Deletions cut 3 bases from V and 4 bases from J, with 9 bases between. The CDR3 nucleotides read TGTGCCATCAGTGATTTTGTCATCACCGGGGAGCTGTTTTTT. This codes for CAISDFVITGELFF.

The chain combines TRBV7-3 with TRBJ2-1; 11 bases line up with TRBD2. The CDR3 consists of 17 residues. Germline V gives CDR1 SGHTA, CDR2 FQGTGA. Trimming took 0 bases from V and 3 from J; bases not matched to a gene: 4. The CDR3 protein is CASSLTVLAGGYNEQFF. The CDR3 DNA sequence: TGTGCCAGCAGCTTAACGGTCCTAGCGGGAGGCTACAATGAGCAGTTCTTC.

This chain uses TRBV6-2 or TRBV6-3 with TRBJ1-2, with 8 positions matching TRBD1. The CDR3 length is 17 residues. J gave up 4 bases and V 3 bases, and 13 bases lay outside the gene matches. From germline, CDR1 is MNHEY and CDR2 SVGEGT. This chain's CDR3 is CASSYLLGTGGFYGYTF. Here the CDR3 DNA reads TGTGCCAGCAGTTATTTGCTAGGGACAGGCGGATTCTATGGCTACACCTTC.

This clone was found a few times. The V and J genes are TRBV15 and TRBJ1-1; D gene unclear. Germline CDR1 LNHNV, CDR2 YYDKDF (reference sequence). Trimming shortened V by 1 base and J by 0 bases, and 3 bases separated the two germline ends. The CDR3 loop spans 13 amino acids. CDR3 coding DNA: TGTGCCACCAGCAGAGCGGTGAACACTGAAGCTTTCTTT. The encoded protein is CATSRAVNTEAFF.

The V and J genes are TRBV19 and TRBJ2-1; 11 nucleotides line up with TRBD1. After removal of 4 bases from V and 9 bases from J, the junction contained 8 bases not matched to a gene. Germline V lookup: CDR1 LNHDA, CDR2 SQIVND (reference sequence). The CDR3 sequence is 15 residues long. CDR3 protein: CASSRLPGQGGEQFF. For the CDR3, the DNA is TGTGCCAGTAGTAGACTCCCGGGACAGGGGGGTGAGCAGTTCTTC.

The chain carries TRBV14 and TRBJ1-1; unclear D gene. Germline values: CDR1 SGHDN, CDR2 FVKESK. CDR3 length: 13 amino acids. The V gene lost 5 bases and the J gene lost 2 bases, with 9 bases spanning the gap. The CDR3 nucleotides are TGTGCCAGCAGCTCGTCCCTAAACACTGAAGCTTTCTTT. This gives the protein CASSSSLNTEAFF. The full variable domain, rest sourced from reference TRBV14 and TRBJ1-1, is EAGVTQFPSHSVIEKGQTVTLRCDPISGHDNLYWYRRVMGKEIKFLLHFVKESKQDESGMPNNRFLAERTGGTYSTLKVQPAELEDSGVYFCASSSSLNTEAFFGQGTRLTVV.